Listed here is a single T cell receptor (beta chain). The target antigen is unknown. The entry originates in a study of T cells in Graves' hyperthyroidism and ophthalmopathy. Findings and caveats of the study: Using 13 V-J features, a model discriminated ophthalmopathy from stable hyperthyroidism.

TCR beta CDR3 region amplification was performed from RNA transcripts. HTBI primers were used for first-round RT-PCR of the TCR CDR3. TCRdb reprocessed the multiplex PCR reads with MiXCR, giving one entry per CDR3 protein. The sample contains hundreds of thousands of distinct CDR3 sequences, around 42% of which appear only once. Stable Graves' hyperthyroidism meant no ophthalmopathy progression within 18 months. Hyperthyroidism was newly diagnosed in patients aged 18 to 65 (duration under 2 months). Pregnant or lactating patients were excluded, as were those with uncontrolled infection or other autoimmune disease. Trimming left V 4 bases short and J 5 bases short, with 11 bases between. Germline CDR1 and CDR2: MNHEY and SVGEGT. This CDR3 contains 13 residues.

The source of this sequence is a woman aged 18-29 years with Graves' hyperthyroidism. J is TRBJ1-2 and V is TRBV6-2 or TRBV6-3; a weak D match, TRBD1 (5 bases). The sample taken for sequencing was peripheral blood or thyroid tissue (not recorded which). CDR3 amino acids: CASSFKAGYGYTF. The CDR3 DNA reads TGTGCCAGCAGTTTTAAGGCAGGGTATGGCTACACCTTC.